This T cell receptor (beta chain) was retrieved from a study of the immune and genomic landscape of osteosarcoma. Generated by immunoSEQ multiplex PCR, the TCRdb table keeps only in-frame clones and is missing some. In the table there are about 5,100 clones, more than 60% of which are singletons. This CDR3 is built from 16 residues. V shed 0 bases and J shed 9 bases, with 16 bases lying between them. From germline, CDR1 is SGHDT and CDR2 YYEEEE. Osteosarcoma specimens were post-treatment primary, local recurrence and metastasis tumors from poor-prognosis patients. The V and J genes are TRBV5-6 and TRBJ1-6; D not certain. The sequence was obtained from a human donor with osteosarcoma. The sequenced material came from osteosarcoma tumor tissue from the lung. The CDR3 region has the DNA TGTGCCAGCAGCTTGGGACCAGCGGGCGCGGGTTCACCCCTCCACTTT. Residues: CASSLGPAGAGSPLHF.